The 8 T cell receptor beta chains below come from one sample, sequenced in a study of T-cell reconstitution after alpha-beta-depleted transplantation in children. Using unique molecular identifiers, the investigators prepared the TCRbeta library. One entry per CDR3 protein, called by TCRdb with MiXCR from the PCR reads. Of about 690,000 distinct CDR3 sequences in the sample, roughly 15% are singletons; the top ten hold under 1.2%. Source: PBMCs from the stem cell graft donor, taken from the stem cell graft. The receptors were sampled from a human donor who donated a stem cell graft to a child with acute myeloid leukemia.

Concerning this clonotype itself: At one end, the junction sequence differs from germline, possibly due to a read error. The V and J genes are TRBV20-1 and TRBJ1-2, with 7 nucleotides matching TRBD1. Germline CDR1 reads DFQATT; CDR2 reads SNEGSKA (reference sequence). The CDR3 length is 15 residues. The CDR3 DNA is TGCAGTGCTAGTCGACAGGGCCTAGCTAACTATAGCTACACCTTC. Its protein product is CSASRQGLANYSYTF.

This clonotype showed up many times. This chain's CDR3 is CASSSSTGGKSPLHF. For the CDR3, the DNA is TGCGCCAGCAGCTCTTCGACAGGGGGTAAATCACCCCTCCACTTT. The rearrangement joins TRBV5-1 to TRBJ1-6; 9 nucleotides line up with TRBD1. Germline CDR1 reads SGHRS; CDR2 reads YFSETQ. The ends lost 3 bases at V and 10 bases at J; junction bases unmatched: 8. This CDR3 region has 15 residues.

This clonotype was counted a few times. The gene calls are TRBV7-2 and TRBJ2-5, with 8 positions matching TRBD1. V lost 5 bases, J lost 1 base, and 9 bases stayed unmatched. Germline values: CDR1 SGHTA, CDR2 FQGNSA. This CDR3 region has 16 residues. CDR3 sequence: CASSLRGQVVQETQYF. CDR3 nucleotides: TGTGCCAGCAGCCTCAGGGGACAGGTGGTCCAAGAGACCCAGTACTTC. Together with reference TRBV7-2 and TRBJ2-5, the CDR3 gives the full variable domain: GAGVSQSPSNKVTEKGKDVELRCDPISGHTALYWYRQSLGQGLEFLIYFQGNSAPDKSGLPSDRFSAERTGGSVSTLTIQRTQQEDSAVYLCASSLRGQVVQETQYFGPGTRLLVL.

This clonotype was seen at least ten times. The gene calls are TRBV12-3 or TRBV12-4 and TRBJ2-5; D ambiguous. Trimming pared 2 bases from V and 1 base from J, leaving 5 bases between. The CDR3 contains 13 residues. Here the CDR3 reads CASSLNSQETQYF. The CDR3 DNA reads as TGTGCCAGCAGTTTAAACAGCCAAGAGACCCAGTACTTC.

This clonotype was found a few times. V usage is TRBV7-2 and J usage is TRBJ2-5, with TRBD2 as a possible D gene (6 bases). Trimming took 3 bases from V and 4 from J, leaving 15 bases between them. This CDR3 is built from 15 residues. Per the germline V gene, CDR1 is SGHTA and CDR2 is FQGNSA. The CDR3 spells CASSFQGGGLETQYF. The CDR3 DNA reads TGTGCCAGCAGCTTCCAAGGAGGAGGGTTAGAGACCCAGTACTTC. Together with reference TRBV7-2 and TRBJ2-5, the CDR3 gives the full variable domain: GAGVSQSPSNKVTEKGKDVELRCDPISGHTALYWYRQSLGQGLEFLIYFQGNSAPDKSGLPSDRFSAERTGGSVSTLTIQRTQQEDSAVYLCASSFQGGGLETQYFGPGTRLLVL.

V usage is TRBV30 and J usage is TRBJ1-2; D is uncertain. CDR3 length equals 12 residues. Germline loops: CDR1 GTSNPN, CDR2 SVGIG (reference sequence). Trimming took 0 bases from V and 8 from J, leaving 10 bases between them. This chain's CDR3 is CAWSVLGGGYTF. The CDR3 nucleotides are TGTGCCTGGAGTGTACTTGGAGGAGGCTACACCTTC. The full variable domain, its missing parts supplied by reference TRBV30 and TRBJ1-2, is SQTIHQWPATLVQPVGSPLSLECTVEGTSNPNLYWYRQAAGRGLQLLFYSVGIGQISSEVPQNLSASRPQDRQFILSSKKLLLSDSGFYLCAWSVLGGGYTFGSGTRLTVV.

The CDR3, as DNA: TGTGCCAGCAGTCCTGGACAGGGGGTTCTTGACGAGCAGTACTTC. Translation: CASSPGQGVLDEQYF. The chain uses TRBV27 and TRBJ2-7; TRBD1 agrees at 10 bases. This CDR3 comprises 15 residues. Trimming took 5 bases from V and 5 from J; bases not matched to a gene: 9. From germline, CDR1 is MNHEY and CDR2 SMNVEV (reference sequence).

In its sample, this clonotype was seen a few times. V usage is TRBV12-3 or TRBV12-4 and J usage is TRBJ2-3, with D tentatively TRBD1 or TRBD2 (6 bases each). With 2 bases removed from V and 2 bases from J, the gap between germline ends came to 17 bases. This CDR3 is built from 17 residues. CDR3 protein: CASSLRGARPHTDTQYF. DNA of the CDR3: TGTGCCAGCAGTTTAAGGGGGGCCAGACCCCACACAGATACGCAGTATTTT.